This T cell receptor (beta chain) was sequenced during a study of T cell repertoires in cytomegalovirus infection. Study-level information: Public TCR beta signatures provided an indication of both CMV infection and a matching HLA type. Findings and caveats of the study: CMV carriers having the relevant HLA were flagged by cumulative public TCR beta family frequency. CMV-specific TCR beta clonotypes restricted by HLA-C dominated the ex vivo response.

TCRdb passed the reads through MiXCR, listing each CDR3 protein once. The repertoire holds approximately 500,000 distinct CDR3 sequences, with about 30% as singletons. The V and J ends lost 2 bases and 5 bases respectively, with 21 bases between them. Germline CDR1 reads DFQATT; CDR2 reads SNEGSKA (reference sequence). This CDR3 is 16 amino acids long. Comments on this clonotype: Its antigen is unidentified.

The TCR was taken from a human donor in good health (CMV status not recorded). Some clones in this sample may be carry-over from other donors' samples. J is TRBJ1-2 and V is TRBV20-1; D unresolved. Sequencing was done on a sample of PBMCs. CDR3 bases: TGCAGTGCTAGAAGGAAGCCCAGTCGAGGATATTATGGCTACACCTTC. Encoded protein: CSARRKPSRGYYGYTF.